This T cell receptor (beta chain) was sequenced during a study of technical replicates of blood from a few donors. The CDR3 runs 13 residues. Germline values: CDR1 KGHSH, CDR2 LQKENI. Losses at the gene ends were 2 bases for V and 9 bases for J; bases not matched to a gene: 4. Sequenced by immunoSEQ multiplex PCR; TCRdb stores in-frame clones only, minus some. The data contain 50,000 to 60,000 clones, about 95% of them singletons. Sequenced input: PBMCs. The source is a human donor in good health. Some clones in this sample may be carry-over from other donors' samples. This chain connects TRBV18 to TRBJ2-1; 7 bases fit TRBD2. The CDR3 here is CASSPGGRREQFF. CDR3 coding DNA: TGTGCCAGCTCACCAGGCGGGAGACGTGAGCAGTTCTTC.